The 18 T cell receptor beta chains given below trace back to one sample, sequenced in a study of T cells in Graves' hyperthyroidism and ophthalmopathy. TCR beta CDR3 regions were amplified from RNA. Primed by the HTBI set, a first-round RT-PCR was run on the TCR CDR3. TCRdb re-derived calls from the multiplex PCR reads in MiXCR, one entry per CDR3 protein. The sample consists of fewer than 350,000 distinct CDR3 sequences, less than 20% of them appearing once. Sequences were obtained from blood. These receptors were obtained from a woman in her forties with Graves' ophthalmopathy.

This clonotype has a count of ten or more. CDR3 nucleotide sequence: TGTGCCAGTAGTATTACAGGGGCGTACCAAGAGACCCAGTACTTC. Protein: CASSITGAYQETQYF. The V gene is TRBV19, the J gene TRBJ2-5; 7 bases agree with TRBD1. The CDR3 extends over 15 amino acids. After removal of 3 bases from V and 0 bases from J, the junction contained 4 bases not matched to a gene. The germline V gene has CDR1 LNHDA and CDR2 SQIVND (reference sequence).

This clonotype was counted ten times or more. The chain is built from TRBV6-1 and TRBJ1-2; perhaps TRBD1 as D (5 bases). The CDR3 length is 13 residues. Trimming left V 3 bases short and J 7 bases short, with 12 bases between. Germline V CDR1 and CDR2: MNHNS, SASEGT. CDR3 nucleotides: TGTGCCAGCAGTGAGGCTGGGGGAAGTGGCTACACCTTC. Translated, it gives CASSEAGGSGYTF.

In its sample, this clonotype was seen many times. The conserved phenylalanine or tryptophan is not found at the CDR3 terminus, so this likely reflects a read error. The chain joins TRBV7-2 to TRBJ1-2, with 7 nucleotides matching TRBD1. After removal of 5 bases from V and 4 bases from J, the junction contained 10 bases not matched to a gene. The CDR3 totals 15 residues. Germline CDR1 reads SGHTA; CDR2 reads FQGNSA. The CDR3 DNA reads as TGTGCCAGCAGCGCCCGACAGGGTTTTTTCTATGGCTACACCCTC. Translation gives CASSARQGFFYGYTL.

The gene calls are TRBV6-2 or TRBV6-3 and TRBJ1-1; 7 bases agree with TRBD1. CDR3 length: 16 amino acids. Germline V CDR1 and CDR2: MNHEY, SVGEGT. The V gene end was trimmed by 6 bases and the J gene end by 3 bases; junction bases not matched to a gene: 13. CDR3 DNA sequence: TGTGCCAGCAGGACCCGCAAGGAGGGGGCGGACACTGAAGCTTTCTTT. Amino acids: CASRTRKEGADTEAFF.

This clonotype was counted a few times. The genes are TRBV20-1 and TRBJ2-7; D remains unclear. The CDR3 runs 13 residues. The germline V gene encodes CDR1 DFQATT and CDR2 SNEGSKA (reference sequence). Trimming left V 5 bases short and J 3 bases short, with 14 bases between. In DNA form, the CDR3 reads TGCAGTGCTCTCGGGCTAAGGATCTACGAGCAGTACTTC. Its translation: CSALGLRIYEQYF.

In its sample, this clonotype was seen many times. The chain combines TRBV9 with TRBJ2-7; TRBD2 might be the D (5 bases). V lost 9 bases and J lost 3, with 19 bases in between. CDR1 and CDR2 (germline): SGDLS, YYNGEE. This CDR3 spans 14 amino acids. CDR3 sequence: CATSAGRGFYEQYF. The CDR3 coding sequence is TGTGCCACCTCTGCGGGTCGGGGATTCTACGAGCAGTACTTC.

This clonotype occurred many times. The chain carries TRBV6-5 and TRBJ1-1; TRBD1 matches at 9 bases. V was clipped by 7 bases and J by 4 bases; unmatched bases: 1. Germline loops: CDR1 MNHEY, CDR2 SVGAGI. The CDR3 sequence is 12 residues long. The CDR3 spells CASKDRGTEAFF. The DNA for the CDR3 is TGTGCCAGCAAGGACAGGGGCACTGAAGCTTTCTTT.

There are many counts of this clonotype. The chain employs TRBV30 and TRBJ1-5; D uncertain. The CDR3 runs 12 residues. Trimming stripped 1 base from V and 4 bases from J, with 5 bases between. Germline V gives CDR1 GTSNPN, CDR2 SVGIG (reference sequence). The CDR3 loop is CAWSAPNQPQHF. Written as DNA, the CDR3 is TGTGCCTGGAGTGCACCGAATCAGCCCCAGCATTTT.

This clonotype was picked up a small number of times. The V call is TRBV7-3, the J call TRBJ1-1; no firm D call. V lost 3 bases to trimming and J lost 2 bases, with 10 bases between them. Per germline, CDR1 SGHTA and CDR2 FQGTGA. The CDR3 spans 14 residues. This CDR3 reads CASSFSRKNTEAFF. The CDR3 bases are TGTGCCAGCAGCTTCTCCAGGAAAAACACTGAAGCTTTCTTT.

This clonotype was picked up many times. The V gene is TRBV6-1, the J gene TRBJ2-5; D gene ambiguous. The CDR3 consists of 15 residues. CDR1 is MNHNS and CDR2 is SASEGT in the germline V gene. V was shortened by 1 base and J by 4 bases, with 13 bases between the two germline ends. The CDR3 DNA reads as TGTGCCAGCAGTGAAGGGCCTATCTCGGTAGAGACCCAGTACTTC. Translating it yields CASSEGPISVETQYF.

This chain uses TRBV10-3 with TRBJ1-6; 8 nucleotides match TRBD1. Germline loops: CDR1 ENHRY, CDR2 SYGVKD. V lost 2 bases to trimming and J lost 10 bases; unmatched junction nucleotides: 10. There are 16 residues in the CDR3. The CDR3 reads CAISERAGGEGSPLHF. The CDR3 bases are TGTGCCATCAGTGAGAGGGCAGGGGGCGAGGGATCACCCCTCCACTTT.

V and J are TRBV19 and TRBJ2-7; TRBD2 is a possible D gene (6 bases). Per the germline V gene, CDR1 is LNHDA and CDR2 is SQIVND (reference sequence). CDR3 length: 14 amino acids. Trimming left V 3 bases short and J 0 bases short, with 9 bases between. The CDR3, as DNA: TGTGCCAGTAGTATGGAGGGGAGCTCCTACGAGCAGTACTTC. It codes for CASSMEGSSYEQYF.

This clonotype was counted between two and nine times. The rearrangement joins TRBV30 to TRBJ1-3, with a possible D match to TRBD1 (6 bases). Trimming took off 2 bases at V and 0 bases at J, with 11 bases between the two ends. The germline CDR1 and CDR2 sequences are GTSNPN and SVGIG (reference sequence). The length of the CDR3 is 15 residues. The DNA for the CDR3 is TGTGCCTGGAGTCACCAGACAGGCTCTGGAAACACCATATATTTT. It encodes CAWSHQTGSGNTIYF.

The table lists this clonotype with a count of one. The chain couples TRBV7-8 to TRBJ2-7; D gene uncertain. The CDR3 extends over 13 amino acids. Germline V gene sequence: CDR1 SGHVS, CDR2 FQNEAQ. V lost 3 bases to trimming and J lost 2 bases, with 8 bases between them. The CDR3 DNA reads TGTGCCAGCAGCTTGGAGTTCCCCTACGAGCAGTACTTC. Its translation: CASSLEFPYEQYF.

The genes are TRBV6-5 and TRBJ2-2, with D possibly being TRBD2 (6 bases). CDR3 length: 17 amino acids. The V end was cut by 1 base, the J end by 7 bases, with 19 bases between. Germline V lookup: CDR1 MNHEY, CDR2 SVGAGI. The CDR3 region is CASSYLGRETSGGELFF. CDR3 coding DNA: TGTGCCAGCAGTTACTTGGGACGGGAGACCTCCGGCGGGGAGCTGTTTTTT.

This clonotype was observed many times. Without the conserved terminal phenylalanine or tryptophan, this CDR3 likely stems from a read error. Because the CDR3's place on the DNA is in doubt, the DNA is left out and the CDR3 is given as listed by TCRdb. The V call is TRBV29-1, the J call TRBJ1-2. Germline-derived CDR1 and CDR2 are SQVTM and ANQGSEA. The CDR3 length is 11 residues, termini included. CDR3 sequence: CSATLGDTLLS.

This clonotype was counted ten times or more. This chain connects TRBV29-1 to TRBJ1-1; the match to TRBD1 covers 7 bases. V was pared by 4 bases and J by 4 bases, with 12 bases of the junction left unmatched. Germline V lookup: CDR1 SQVTM, CDR2 ANQGSEA. This CDR3 has 15 residues. In nucleotides, the CDR3 is TGCAGCGTTGTCAGGGTCAGGGGGTATGTCACTGAAGCTTTCTTT. It yields the protein CSVVRVRGYVTEAFF.

This clonotype was detected many times. The chain recombines TRBV6-1 with TRBJ1-5, with D tentatively TRBD1 (6 bases). V lost 11 bases and J lost 5, with 16 bases in between. The CDR3 is made up of 13 amino acids. Looked up from germline, CDR1 is MNHNS and CDR2 is SASEGT. The CDR3 region has the DNA TGTGCCGCAAAACAGGGTTCCGATCAGCCCCAGCATTTT. Translated, it gives CAAKQGSDQPQHF.